The 26 T cell receptor beta chains listed next were all sequenced from one sample in a study of blood T cell repertoires in COVID-19. Here immunoSEQ multiplex PCR was the method, and the copy in TCRdb shows in-frame clones only, minus some. The sample yields 200,000 to 250,000 clones, 84% seen once. The source material was peripheral blood. Source of these receptors: a young man with active or convalescent COVID-19.

The chain carries TRBV4-1 and TRBJ2-6, with 8 bases matching TRBD2. The CDR3 contains 19 residues. CDR1 MGHRA and CDR2 YSYEKL come from the germline V gene. Germline trimming cut 0 bases from V and 0 bases from J; bases unmatched to any gene: 7. The CDR3 nucleotides are TGCGCCAGCAGCCAAGATGGGGGGACTAGTGACTCTGGGGCCAACGTCCTGACTTTC. Encoded protein: CASSQDGGTSDSGANVLTF.

There are many counts of this clone. The rearrangement links TRBV9 to TRBJ2-3; possibly TRBD1 for D (5 bases). Germline lookup yields CDR1 SGDLS and CDR2 YYNGEE. Trimming took 7 bases from V and 2 from J, leaving 8 bases between them. The CDR3 totals 12 residues. The CDR3 protein is CASHRLTDTQYF. DNA for the CDR3: TGTGCCAGCCACAGGCTCACAGATACGCAGTATTTT. The full variable domain, its missing parts supplied by reference TRBV9 and TRBJ2-3, is DSGVTQTPKHLITATGQRVTLRCSPRSGDLSVYWYQQSLDQGLQFLIQYYNGEERAKGNILERFSAQQFPDLHSELNLSSLELGDSALYFCASHRLTDTQYFGPGTRLTVL.

The genes are TRBV29-1 and TRBJ1-2; 7 bases fit TRBD1. CDR1 is SQVTM and CDR2 is ANQGSEA in the germline V gene. The J segment lost 4 bases and the V segment lost 7 bases, leaving 12 bases of the junction unmatched. The length of the CDR3 is 14 residues. CDR3 sequence (DNA): TGCAGCGCCCGGGGACAGTCCCTCGGCTATGGCTACACCTTC. Encoded protein: CSARGQSLGYGYTF.

The chain has TRBV28 and TRBJ1-2, with D possibly matching TRBD1 (6 bases). V was trimmed by 0 bases and J by 0 bases, leaving 8 bases between them. This CDR3 spans 15 amino acids. Germline CDR1 and CDR2: MDHEN and SYDVKM. CDR3 amino acids: CASSLWRDTNYGYTF. CDR3 in DNA: TGTGCCAGCAGTTTATGGAGGGACACTAACTATGGCTACACCTTC.

DNA for the CDR3: TGTGCCAGCAGCTTAGCGCATTTGGGGAGGGAGAATGAGCAGTTCTTC. It codes for CASSLAHLGRENEQFF. The rearrangement links TRBV7-2 to TRBJ2-1; 7 bases are shared with TRBD2. The length of the CDR3 is 16 residues. CDR1 is SGHTA, CDR2 FQGNSA, per germline. Germline trimming cut 0 bases from V and 7 bases from J; bases unmatched to any gene: 9.

The chain couples TRBV3-1 (or the pseudogene TRBV3-2) to TRBJ1-3; 9 positions match TRBD1. The V gene end was trimmed by 1 base and the J gene end by 2 bases; junction bases not matched to a gene: 0. The CDR3 spans 15 residues. Germline assignment: CDR1 LGHDT and CDR2 YNNKEL (reference sequence). CDR3 residues: CASSQGTGAGNTIYF. The DNA for the CDR3 is TGTGCCAGCAGCCAAGGGACAGGGGCTGGAAACACCATATATTTT.

The chain has TRBV19 and TRBJ2-3; TRBD2 might be the D (6 bases). Per the germline V gene, CDR1 is LNHDA and CDR2 is SQIVND (reference sequence). V gave up 6 bases and J gave up 2 bases, with 15 bases separating them. The CDR3 extends over 15 amino acids. In nucleotides, the CDR3 is TGTGCCAGTAGGAACCCACGGGGGATCACAGATACGCAGTATTTT. It codes for CASRNPRGITDTQYF.

There are a few counts of this clone. This chain connects TRBV7-3 to TRBJ1-3; tentative D call: TRBD1 (5 bases). This CDR3 is 15 amino acids long. Looked up from germline, CDR1 is SGHTA and CDR2 is FQGTGA. The V gene lost 5 bases and the J gene lost 2 bases, with 13 bases spanning the gap. The CDR3 sequence is CASSPHGGTGNTIYF. The CDR3, as DNA: TGTGCCAGCAGCCCCCATGGGGGGACTGGAAACACCATATATTTT.

V gene TRBV3-1 (or the pseudogene TRBV3-2) combines with J gene TRBJ1-6; 9 bases are shared with TRBD1. This CDR3 has 16 amino acids. The V gene's germline CDR1 is LGHDT and CDR2 YNNKEL (reference sequence). J lost 8 bases, V lost 5 bases, and 10 bases had no gene match. The DNA for the CDR3 is TGTGCCAGCAGCTCCCGGGACAGGGAAACTTATTCACCCCTCCACTTT. This translates into CASSSRDRETYSPLHF.

V and J are TRBV7-9 and TRBJ1-1; D is possibly TRBD1 (5 bases). Germline CDR1 and CDR2: SEHNR and FQNEAQ (reference sequence). There are 13 residues in the CDR3. Deletions cut 5 bases from V and 4 bases from J, with 11 bases between. Written as DNA, the CDR3 is TGTGCCAGCAGCGGCGGGGGGAGCACTGAAGCTTTCTTT. It specifies CASSGGGSTEAFF.

The CDR3 DNA sequence: TGTGCCAGCAGTGTAGCGGGAGGATCAGCATACGAGCAGTACTTC. As protein: CASSVAGGSAYEQYF. This sequence joins TRBV2 and TRBJ2-7; TRBD2 matches at 10 bases. J gave up 4 bases and V 4 bases, and 7 bases lay outside the gene matches. The CDR3 has 15 residues. In germline, CDR1 is SNHLY, CDR2 FYNNEI.

This clone came up once. CDR3 residues: CAGRTSGTDTQYF. The CDR3 DNA sequence: TGTGCCGGACGGACTAGCGGAACAGATACGCAGTATTTT. V usage is TRBV28 and J usage is TRBJ2-3, with 10 bases matching TRBD2. The CDR3 is made up of 13 amino acids. With V trimmed by 11 bases and J by 3 bases, 5 bases remained unmatched. Germline CDR1 reads MDHEN; CDR2 reads SYDVKM.

V is TRBV7-4 and J is TRBJ2-7; 9 nucleotides agree with TRBD2. This CDR3 has 15 residues. V trimming: 4 bases; J trimming: 3 bases; junction bases outside the gene matches: 7. CDR1 is SGHVT and CDR2 is SQSDAQ in the germline V gene. The DNA for the CDR3 is TGTGCCAGCAGCTATGGCGGGGGGGGCGTCTACGAGCAGTACTTC. This translates into CASSYGGGGVYEQYF.

The chain joins TRBV7-2 to TRBJ2-1; D gene unclear. This CDR3 has 12 residues. The ends were cut back, 0 bases at V and 9 bases at J, with 6 bases in the middle. In germline, CDR1 is SGHTA, CDR2 FQGNSA. The CDR3 region has the DNA TGTGCCAGCAGCTTAGCGGTCGGTGAGCAGTTCTTC. As protein: CASSLAVGEQFF.

This clone was counted a few times. The CDR3 DNA follows: TGTGCCAGCAGCCGACAGGGACCGTATGAGCAGTTCTTC. Amino acid sequence: CASSRQGPYEQFF. The rearrangement joins TRBV7-9 to TRBJ2-1; TRBD1 matches at 7 bases. With V trimmed by 5 bases and J by 8 bases, 6 bases remained unmatched. This CDR3 is 13 amino acids long. Germline V lookup: CDR1 SEHNR, CDR2 FQNEAQ (reference sequence).

V gene TRBV6-6 combines with J gene TRBJ1-3; tentative D call: TRBD1 (6 bases). The CDR3 totals 13 residues. The V gene's germline CDR1 is MNHNY and CDR2 SVGAGI (reference sequence). V lost 5 bases, J lost 10 bases, and 15 bases lay in between. DNA for the CDR3: TGTGCCAGCAGTACGGGGACATCGAGGACCATATATTTT. The encoded protein is CASSTGTSRTIYF.

This chain joins TRBV12-3 or TRBV12-4 and TRBJ1-2, with 9 nucleotides matching TRBD1. V dropped 5 bases and J dropped 7; count of bases not matched to a gene: 5. The CDR3 covers 13 residues. CDR3 DNA sequence: TGTGCCAGCAGTCCGGGACAGGGTGCTGGCTACACCTTC. It specifies CASSPGQGAGYTF.

The chain recombines TRBV5-4 with TRBJ1-4, with D uncertain. Germline values: CDR1 SGHNT, CDR2 YYREEE (reference sequence). V was shortened by 4 bases and J by 5 bases, with 21 bases between the two germline ends. This CDR3 comprises 17 residues. The CDR3 is CASSSGLAASQNEKLFF. The CDR3 DNA reads as TGTGCCAGCAGCAGCGGACTAGCGGCCTCGCAGAATGAAAAACTGTTTTTT.

The chain has TRBV28 and TRBJ1-1, with 7 bases identical to TRBD1. CDR3 length equals 15 residues. Trimming removed 5 bases from V and 6 bases from J; junction bases left unmatched: 12. Germline V gene data show CDR1 as MDHEN and CDR2 as SYDVKM. CDR3 protein: CASSERTGRVAEAFF. The CDR3 region has the DNA TGTGCCAGCAGTGAACGGACAGGTCGGGTCGCTGAAGCTTTCTTT.

CDR3 DNA: TGTGCCAGCAGCTTCCAGGGGAACAAGAACACTGAAGCTTTCTTT. Its translation is CASSFQGNKNTEAFF. J is TRBJ1-1 and V is TRBV7-9; D is perhaps TRBD1 (6 bases). The CDR3 totals 15 residues. The V gene lost 3 bases and the J gene lost 1 base, with 12 bases spanning the gap. Germline values: CDR1 SEHNR, CDR2 FQNEAQ (reference sequence).

This chain links TRBV3-1 (or the pseudogene TRBV3-2) with TRBJ2-2; 10 bases match TRBD1. Looked up from germline, CDR1 is LGHDT and CDR2 is YNNKEL (reference sequence). After removal of 0 bases from V and 7 bases from J, the junction contained 14 bases not matched to a gene. The CDR3 contains 19 residues. The CDR3 coding sequence is TGTGCCAGCAGCCAAGACCGACAGGGGGCGCTAAGTTTCATCGGGGAGCTGTTTTTT. Protein sequence: CASSQDRQGALSFIGELFF.

CDR3: CASSFRELASGANVLTF. Here the CDR3 DNA reads TGCGCCAGCAGCTTTCGGGAGCTAGCCTCTGGGGCCAACGTCCTGACTTTC. This chain joins TRBV5-1 and TRBJ2-6; maybe TRBD2 (6 bases). The V gene lost 2 bases and the J gene lost 0 bases, with 12 bases spanning the gap. This CDR3 contains 17 residues. Germline assignment: CDR1 SGHRS and CDR2 YFSETQ.

This sequence joins TRBV7-2 and TRBJ2-4; D is ambiguous. Trimming pared 1 base from V and 4 bases from J, leaving 8 bases between. The germline V gene has CDR1 SGHTA and CDR2 FQGNSA. CDR3 length: 14 amino acids. The CDR3 bases are TGTGCCAGCAGCTTAGGGAGTGAAAAAAACATTCAGTACTTC. As protein: CASSLGSEKNIQYF.

CDR3 sequence reads: CASGPGGRQPQHF. The CDR3 DNA is TGTGCCAGCGGGCCGGGGGGAAGGCAGCCCCAGCATTTT. V and J are TRBV28 and TRBJ1-5; weak D call: TRBD1 (5 bases). Trimming pared 8 bases from V and 7 bases from J, leaving 15 bases between. This CDR3 comprises 13 residues. CDR1 and CDR2 from the germline V gene are MDHEN and SYDVKM.

V is TRBV4-3 and J is TRBJ2-2; D remains ambiguous. CDR3 length equals 16 residues. Trimming cost V 2 bases and J 4 bases, with 14 bases left between them. The germline gives CDR1 LGHNA, CDR2 YSLEER. The DNA for the CDR3 is TGCGCCAGCAGCCAAACAACCATCGAAACCACCGGGGAGCTGTTTTTT. The encoded protein is CASSQTTIETTGELFF.

The chain joins TRBV4-2 to TRBJ2-2; possibly TRBD2 for D (5 bases). The CDR3 has 15 residues. CDR1 and CDR2 from the germline V gene are LGHNA and YNFKEQ. V dropped 4 bases and J dropped 1 base, with 10 bases sitting between them. The CDR3 spells CASSPDRGNTGELFF. The CDR3, as DNA: TGTGCCAGCAGCCCCGACCGGGGGAACACCGGGGAGCTGTTTTTT.